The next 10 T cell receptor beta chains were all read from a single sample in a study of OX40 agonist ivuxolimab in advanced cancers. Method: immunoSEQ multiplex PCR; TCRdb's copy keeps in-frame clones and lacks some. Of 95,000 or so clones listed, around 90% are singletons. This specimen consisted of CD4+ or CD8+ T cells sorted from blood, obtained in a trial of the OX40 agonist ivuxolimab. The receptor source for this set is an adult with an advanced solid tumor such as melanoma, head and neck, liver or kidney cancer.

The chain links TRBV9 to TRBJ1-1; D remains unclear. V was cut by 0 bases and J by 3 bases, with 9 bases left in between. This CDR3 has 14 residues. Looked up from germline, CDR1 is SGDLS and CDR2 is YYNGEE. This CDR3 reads CASSVEDRDTEAFF. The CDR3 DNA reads TGTGCCAGCAGCGTAGAAGACCGAGACACTGAAGCTTTCTTT.

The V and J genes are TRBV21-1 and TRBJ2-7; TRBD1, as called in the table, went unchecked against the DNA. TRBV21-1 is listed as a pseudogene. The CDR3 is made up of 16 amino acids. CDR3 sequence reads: CASSRDRTRGNYEQYF. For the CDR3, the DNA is TGTGCCAGCAGCCGGGACAGGACTCGCGGCAACTACGAGCAGTACTTC.

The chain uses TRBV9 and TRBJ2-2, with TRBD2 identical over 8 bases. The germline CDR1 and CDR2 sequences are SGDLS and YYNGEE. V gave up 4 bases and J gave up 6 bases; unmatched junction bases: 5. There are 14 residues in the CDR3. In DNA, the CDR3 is TGTGCCAGCAGCCCTACTAGCGGTCCCGGGGAGCTGTTTTTT. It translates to CASSPTSGPGELFF.

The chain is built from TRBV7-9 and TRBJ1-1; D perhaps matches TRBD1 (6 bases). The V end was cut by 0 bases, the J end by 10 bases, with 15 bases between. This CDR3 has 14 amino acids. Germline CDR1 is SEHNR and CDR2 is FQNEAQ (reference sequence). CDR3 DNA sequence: TGTGCCAGCAGCTTAGCATCACAGGGTATTGGAGCTTTCTTT. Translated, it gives CASSLASQGIGAFF.

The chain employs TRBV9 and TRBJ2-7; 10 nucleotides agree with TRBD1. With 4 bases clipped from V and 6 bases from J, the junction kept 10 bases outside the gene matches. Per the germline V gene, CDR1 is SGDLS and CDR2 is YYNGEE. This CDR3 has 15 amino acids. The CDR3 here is CASSNWGTGESEQYF. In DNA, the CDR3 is TGTGCCAGCAGCAACTGGGGGACAGGGGAGTCCGAGCAGTACTTC.

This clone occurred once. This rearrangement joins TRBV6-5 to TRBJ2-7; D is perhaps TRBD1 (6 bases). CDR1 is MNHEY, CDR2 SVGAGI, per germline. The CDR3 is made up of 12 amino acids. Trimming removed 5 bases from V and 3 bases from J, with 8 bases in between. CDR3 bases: TGTGCCAGCAGTATCAGGGGCTACGAGCAGTACTTC. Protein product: CASSIRGYEQYF.

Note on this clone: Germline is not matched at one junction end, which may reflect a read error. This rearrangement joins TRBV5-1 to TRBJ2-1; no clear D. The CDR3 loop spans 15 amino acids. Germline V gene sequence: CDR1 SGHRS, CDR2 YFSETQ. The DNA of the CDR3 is TGCGCCAGCAGGTTGGACGGACCCCTCATCAATGAGCAGTTCTTC. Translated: CASRLDGPLINEQFF.

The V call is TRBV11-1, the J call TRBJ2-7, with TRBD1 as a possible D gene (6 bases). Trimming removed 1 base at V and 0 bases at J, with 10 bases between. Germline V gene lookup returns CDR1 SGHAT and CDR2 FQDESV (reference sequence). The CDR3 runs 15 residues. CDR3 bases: TGTGCCAGCAGCTTAGGGGACATACTCTCCTACGAGCAGTACTTC. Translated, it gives CASSLGDILSYEQYF.

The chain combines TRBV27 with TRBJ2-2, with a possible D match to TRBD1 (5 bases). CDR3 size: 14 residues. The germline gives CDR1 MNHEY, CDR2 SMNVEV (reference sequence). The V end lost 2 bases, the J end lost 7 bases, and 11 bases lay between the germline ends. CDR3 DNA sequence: TGTGCCAGCAGTTTACACAGGTCCGGCGGGGAGCTGTTTTTT. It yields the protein CASSLHRSGGELFF.

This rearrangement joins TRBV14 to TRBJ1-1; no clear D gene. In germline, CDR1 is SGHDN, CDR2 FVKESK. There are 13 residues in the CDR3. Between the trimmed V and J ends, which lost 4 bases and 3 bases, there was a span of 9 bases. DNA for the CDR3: TGTGCCAGCAGCCCAAACCGGGACACTGAAGCTTTCTTT. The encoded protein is CASSPNRDTEAFF.